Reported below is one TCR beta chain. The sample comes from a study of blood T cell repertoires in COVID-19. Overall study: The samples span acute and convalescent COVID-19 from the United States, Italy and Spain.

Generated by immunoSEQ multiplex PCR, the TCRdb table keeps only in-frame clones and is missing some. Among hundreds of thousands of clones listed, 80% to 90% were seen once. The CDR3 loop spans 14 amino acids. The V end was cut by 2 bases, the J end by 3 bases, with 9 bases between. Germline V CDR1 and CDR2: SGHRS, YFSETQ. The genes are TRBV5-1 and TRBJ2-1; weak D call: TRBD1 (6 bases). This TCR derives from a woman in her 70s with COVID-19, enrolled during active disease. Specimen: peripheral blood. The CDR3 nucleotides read TGCGCCAGCAGCTTTGGGACACTCTACAATGAGCAGTTCTTC. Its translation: CASSFGTLYNEQFF.